This T cell receptor beta chain was identified during a study of blood T cell repertoires in COVID-19 (dated by TCRdb to the early 2020s). At the level of the whole study: Collaborator samples came from the United States, Italy and Spain and covered acute and convalescent phases of COVID-19. The material from the prospective study consisted of cDNA or gDNA derived from T cells, B-cell-depleted T cells, or PBMCs. Subjects who had been exposed to COVID-19, were actively infected with it, or had recovered from it provided the deeply sampled blood TCRbeta repertoires that made up the dataset. The repertoires were made available in a free public database intended to serve as a resource for research on the immune response to SARS-CoV-2. The samples were drawn from two sources: the first 160 participants of the ongoing ImmuneRACE study, and 950 to 1,500 subjects contributed by 6 global collaborators. A de-identified subject ID, COVID-19 status, age in years and sex were almost always included in the sample metadata. Where available, HLA class I and class II types were obtained from metadata supplied by the sample provider rather than from assay-based typing. Broad study findings and their caveats: Clinical and demographic metadata were provided uncurated, with the amount varying by source and participant.

Each collaborating institution followed its own protocols to collect whole blood in K2EDTA tubes. For TCRbeta analysis, collaborators shipped samples in one of three forms: frozen whole blood, isolated PBMCs, or DNA extracted from either of those sample types. TCRbeta CDR3 regions were amplified from genomic DNA using the immunoSEQ Assay, a bias-controlled multiplex PCR. The source study handled its data this way. The number of nucleated cells in each sample was estimated from the amplification of reference gene primers within the assay. To quantify the absolute abundance of each unique TCRbeta CDR3 rearrangement, sequence reads were collapsed and filtered. For each sample, productive Simpson clonality was calculated as the square root of Simpson's diversity index over productive rearrangements. Held by TCRdb, this immuneACCESS table contains in-frame sequences only and omits some clones. Under half of the omission traces to an unresolved V gene where checked; the cause of the rest is unknown. V and J calls plus clone size are reproduced from that table; the DNA served to infer D and trimming. The table for this sample lists 95,000 to 150,000 clones; 86% of them were counted only once. The ten largest clones take up more than 4% of the sample.

As regards this clone: Which antigen it targets is not known. No qualities accompany the bases; no much larger clone lies one base away.

Including the terminal cysteine and phenylalanine, the CDR3 comprises 16 residues. Only the CDR3 region is kept as DNA, spanning 48 bases read in frame from base 1. CDR1 MNHEY and CDR2 SVGEGT are derived from the germline V gene. From V the trimming removes 5 bases and from J it removes 8 bases, while the gene matches leave 15 bases of the junction unaccounted for. The chain uses TRBV6-2 or TRBV6-3 and TRBJ2-1, with 7 bases aligning to TRBD2. The sequence derives from a man aged 35 to 55 with acute or convalescent COVID-19. Sequencing was carried out using peripheral blood. The CDR3 reads as follows: CASSDPRTRYLDEQFF. The sequenced DNA: TGTGCCAGCAGTGACCCCCGGACTAGATACCTAGATGAGCAGTTCTTC.